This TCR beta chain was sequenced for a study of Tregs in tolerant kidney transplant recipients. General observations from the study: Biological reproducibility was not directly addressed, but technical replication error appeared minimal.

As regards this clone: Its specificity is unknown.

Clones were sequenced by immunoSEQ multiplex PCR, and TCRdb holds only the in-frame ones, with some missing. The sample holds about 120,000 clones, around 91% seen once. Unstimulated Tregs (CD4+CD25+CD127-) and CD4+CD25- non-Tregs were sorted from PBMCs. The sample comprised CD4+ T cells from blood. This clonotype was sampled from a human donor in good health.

The chain's CDR3 is CASTRQPGGNQPQHF. The CDR3, as DNA: TGTGCCAGTACCAGACAGCCTGGGGGCAATCAGCCCCAGCATTTT. The chain is built from TRBV19 and TRBJ1-5, with D perhaps matching TRBD1 (5 bases). V shed 7 bases and J shed 2 bases, with 15 bases lying between them. The CDR3 has 15 amino acids. Germline CDR1 reads LNHDA; CDR2 reads SQIVND (reference sequence).